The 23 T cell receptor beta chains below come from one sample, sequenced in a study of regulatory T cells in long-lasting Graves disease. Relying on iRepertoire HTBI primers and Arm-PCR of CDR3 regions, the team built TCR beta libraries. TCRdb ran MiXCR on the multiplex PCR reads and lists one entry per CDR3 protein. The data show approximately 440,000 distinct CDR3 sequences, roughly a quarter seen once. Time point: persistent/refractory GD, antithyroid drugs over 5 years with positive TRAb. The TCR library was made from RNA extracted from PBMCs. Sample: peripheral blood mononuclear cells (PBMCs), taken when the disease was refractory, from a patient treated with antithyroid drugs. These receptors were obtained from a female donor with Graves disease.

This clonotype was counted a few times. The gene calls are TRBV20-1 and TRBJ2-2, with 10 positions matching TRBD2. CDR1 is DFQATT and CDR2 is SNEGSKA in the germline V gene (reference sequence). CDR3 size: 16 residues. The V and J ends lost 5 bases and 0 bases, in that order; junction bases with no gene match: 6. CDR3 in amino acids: CSARRTSGTNTGELFF. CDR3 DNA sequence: TGCAGTGCTCGGAGGACTAGCGGTACGAACACCGGGGAGCTGTTTTTT.

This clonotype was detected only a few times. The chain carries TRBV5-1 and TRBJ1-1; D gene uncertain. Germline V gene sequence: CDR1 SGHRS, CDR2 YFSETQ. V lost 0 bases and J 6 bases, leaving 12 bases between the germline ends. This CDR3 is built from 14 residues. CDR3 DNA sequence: TGCGCCAGCAGCTTGGATGCGCGTTCCGCTGAAGCTTTCTTT. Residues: CASSLDARSAEAFF. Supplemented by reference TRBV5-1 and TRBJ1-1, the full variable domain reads KAGVTQTPRYLIKTRGQQVTLSCSPISGHRSVSWYQQTPGQGLQFLFEYFSETQRNKGNFPGRFSGRQFSNSRSEMNVSTLELGDSALYLCASSLDARSAEAFFGQGTRLTVV.

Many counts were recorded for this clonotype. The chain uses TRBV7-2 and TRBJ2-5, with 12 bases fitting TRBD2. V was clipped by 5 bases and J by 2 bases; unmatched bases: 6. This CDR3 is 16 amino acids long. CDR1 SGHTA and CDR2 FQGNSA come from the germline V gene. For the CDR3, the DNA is TGTGCCAGCAGCAATCCCGGGACTAGCGGGCAAGAGACCCAGTACTTC. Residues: CASSNPGTSGQETQYF.

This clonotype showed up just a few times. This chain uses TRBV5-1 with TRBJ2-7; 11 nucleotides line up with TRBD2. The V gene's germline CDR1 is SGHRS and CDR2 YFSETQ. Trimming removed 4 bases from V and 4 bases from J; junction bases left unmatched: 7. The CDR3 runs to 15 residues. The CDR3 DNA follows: TGCGCCAGCAGCGGGGTAGCGGGAGGGCCGTACGAGCAGTACTTC. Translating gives CASSGVAGGPYEQYF.

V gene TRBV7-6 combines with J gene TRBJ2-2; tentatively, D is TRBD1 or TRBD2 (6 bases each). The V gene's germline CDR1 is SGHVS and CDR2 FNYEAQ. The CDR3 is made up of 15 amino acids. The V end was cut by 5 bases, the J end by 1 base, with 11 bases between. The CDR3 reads CASSAGHKNTGELFF. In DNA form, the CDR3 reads TGTGCCAGCAGCGCGGGACACAAGAACACCGGGGAGCTGTTTTTT. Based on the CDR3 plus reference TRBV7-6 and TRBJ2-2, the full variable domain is GAGVSQSPRYKVTKRGQDVALRCDPISGHVSLYWYRQALGQGPEFLTYFNYEAQQDKSGLPNDRFSAERPEGSISTLTIQRTEQRDSAMYRCASSAGHKNTGELFFGEGSRLTVL.

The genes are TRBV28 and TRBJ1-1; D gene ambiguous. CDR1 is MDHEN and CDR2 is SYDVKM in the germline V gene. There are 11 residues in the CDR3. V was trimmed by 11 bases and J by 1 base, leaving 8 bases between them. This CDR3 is CAGIGNTEAFF. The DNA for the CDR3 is TGTGCCGGCATCGGGAACACTGAAGCTTTCTTT.

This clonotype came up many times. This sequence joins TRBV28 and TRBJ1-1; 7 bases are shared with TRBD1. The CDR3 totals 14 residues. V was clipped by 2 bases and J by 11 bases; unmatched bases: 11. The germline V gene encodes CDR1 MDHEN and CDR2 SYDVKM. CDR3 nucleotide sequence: TGTGCCAGCAGTTTAACGTGGACAGGCGCTTCCGCTTTCTTT. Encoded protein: CASSLTWTGASAFF. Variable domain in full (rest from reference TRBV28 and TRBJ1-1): DVKVTQSSRYLVKRTGEKVFLECVQDMDHENMFWYRQDPGLGLRLIYFSYDVKMKEKGDIPEGYSVSREKKERFSLILESASTNQTSMYLCASSLTWTGASAFFGQGTRLTVV.

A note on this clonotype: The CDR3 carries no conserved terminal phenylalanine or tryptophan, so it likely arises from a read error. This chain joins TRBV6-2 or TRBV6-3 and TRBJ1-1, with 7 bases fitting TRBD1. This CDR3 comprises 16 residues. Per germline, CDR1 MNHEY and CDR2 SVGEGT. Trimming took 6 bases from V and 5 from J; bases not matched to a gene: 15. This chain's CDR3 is CASSRQNNRGRTEAFL. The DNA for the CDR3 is TGTGCCAGCAGCCGACAAAATAACAGGGGTCGAACTGAAGCTTTCCTT.

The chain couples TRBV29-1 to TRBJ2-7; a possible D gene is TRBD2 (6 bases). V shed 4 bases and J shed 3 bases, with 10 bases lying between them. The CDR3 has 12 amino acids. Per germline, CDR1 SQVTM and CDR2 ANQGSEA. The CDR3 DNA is TGCAGCGTTGCGGGGGTGAACTACGAGCAGTACTTC. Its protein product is CSVAGVNYEQYF.

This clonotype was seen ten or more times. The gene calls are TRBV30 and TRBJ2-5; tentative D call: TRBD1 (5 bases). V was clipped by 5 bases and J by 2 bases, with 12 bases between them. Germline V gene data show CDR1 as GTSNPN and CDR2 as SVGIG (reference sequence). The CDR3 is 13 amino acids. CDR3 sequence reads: CAWSHDSQETQYF. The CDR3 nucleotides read TGTGCCTGGTCACATGACAGTCAAGAGACCCAGTACTTC.

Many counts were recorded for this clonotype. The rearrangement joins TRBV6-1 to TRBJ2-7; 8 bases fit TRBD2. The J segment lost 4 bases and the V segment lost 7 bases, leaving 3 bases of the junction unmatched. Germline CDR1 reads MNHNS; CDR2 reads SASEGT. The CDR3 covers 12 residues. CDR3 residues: CASKTSGYEQYF. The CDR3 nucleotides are TGTGCCAGCAAAACTAGCGGTTACGAGCAGTACTTC.

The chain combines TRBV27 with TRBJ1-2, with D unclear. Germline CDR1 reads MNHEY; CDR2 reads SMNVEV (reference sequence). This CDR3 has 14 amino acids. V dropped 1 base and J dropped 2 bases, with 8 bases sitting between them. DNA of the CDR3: TGTGCCAGCAGTTTATTGGGATCGAACTATGGCTACACCTTC. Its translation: CASSLLGSNYGYTF.

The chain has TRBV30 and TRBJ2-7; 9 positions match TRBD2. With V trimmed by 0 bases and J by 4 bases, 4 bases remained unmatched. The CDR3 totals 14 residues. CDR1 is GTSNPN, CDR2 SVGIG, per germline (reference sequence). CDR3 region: CAWSVAGGEYEQYF. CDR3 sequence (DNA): TGTGCCTGGAGTGTAGCGGGAGGAGAATACGAGCAGTACTTC.

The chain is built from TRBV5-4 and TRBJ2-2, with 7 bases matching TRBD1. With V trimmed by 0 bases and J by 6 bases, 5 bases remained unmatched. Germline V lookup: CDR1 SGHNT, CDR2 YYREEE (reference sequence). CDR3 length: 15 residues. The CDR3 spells CASSLAGGRPGELFF. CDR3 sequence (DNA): TGTGCCAGCAGCTTGGCAGGGGGTCGCCCCGGGGAGCTGTTTTTT. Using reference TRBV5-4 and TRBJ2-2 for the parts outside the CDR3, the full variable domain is ETGVTQSPTHLIKTRGQQVTLRCSSQSGHNTVSWYQQALGQGPQFIFQYYREEENGRGNFPPRFSGLQFPNYSSELNVNALELDDSALYLCASSLAGGRPGELFFGEGSRLTVL.

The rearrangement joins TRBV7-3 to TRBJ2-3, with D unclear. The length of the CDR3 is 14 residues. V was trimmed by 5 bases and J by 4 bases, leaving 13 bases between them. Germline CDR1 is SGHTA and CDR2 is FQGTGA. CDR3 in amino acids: CASSLWKGSDTQYF. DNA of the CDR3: TGTGCCAGCAGCCTCTGGAAGGGTTCAGATACGCAGTATTTT.

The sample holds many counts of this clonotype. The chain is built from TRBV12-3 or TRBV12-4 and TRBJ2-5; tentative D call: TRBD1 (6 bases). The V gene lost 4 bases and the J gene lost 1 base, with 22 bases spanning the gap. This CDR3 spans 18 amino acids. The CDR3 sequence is CASSSTGSFKEVQETQYF. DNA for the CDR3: TGTGCCAGCAGTTCAACAGGGAGCTTTAAGGAGGTCCAAGAGACCCAGTACTTC.

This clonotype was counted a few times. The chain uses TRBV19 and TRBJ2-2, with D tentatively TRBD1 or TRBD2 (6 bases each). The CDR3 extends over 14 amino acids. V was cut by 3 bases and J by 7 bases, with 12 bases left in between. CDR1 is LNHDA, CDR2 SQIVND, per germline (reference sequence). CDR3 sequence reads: CASSIAGGNGELFF. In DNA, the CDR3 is TGTGCCAGTAGTATCGCCGGGGGCAACGGGGAGCTGTTTTTT.

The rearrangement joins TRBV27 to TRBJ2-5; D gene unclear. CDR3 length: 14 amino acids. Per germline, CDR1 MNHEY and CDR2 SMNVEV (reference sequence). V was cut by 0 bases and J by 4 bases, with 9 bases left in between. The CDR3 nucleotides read TGTGCCAGCAGTTTATCTATGTGGAGAGAGACCCAGTACTTC. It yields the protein CASSLSMWRETQYF.

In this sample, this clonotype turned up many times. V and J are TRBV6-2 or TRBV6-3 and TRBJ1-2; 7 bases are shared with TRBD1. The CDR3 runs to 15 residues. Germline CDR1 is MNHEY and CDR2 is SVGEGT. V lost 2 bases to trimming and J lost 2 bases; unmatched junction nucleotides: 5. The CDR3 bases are TGTGCCAGCAGTTACCCGACAGGGAAAAACTATGGCTACACCTTC. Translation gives CASSYPTGKNYGYTF.

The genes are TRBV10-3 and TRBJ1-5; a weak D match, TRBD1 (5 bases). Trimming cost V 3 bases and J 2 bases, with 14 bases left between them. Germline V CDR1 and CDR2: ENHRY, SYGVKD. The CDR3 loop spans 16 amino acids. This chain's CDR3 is CAISESTGLGNQPQHF. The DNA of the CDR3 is TGTGCCATCAGTGAATCGACGGGGCTGGGCAATCAGCCCCAGCATTTT.

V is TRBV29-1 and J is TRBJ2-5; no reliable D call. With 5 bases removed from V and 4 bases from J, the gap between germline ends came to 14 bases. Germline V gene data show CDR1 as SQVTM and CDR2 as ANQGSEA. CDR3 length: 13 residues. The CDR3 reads CSVPGPITETQYF. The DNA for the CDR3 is TGCAGCGTTCCGGGCCCCATAACAGAGACCCAGTACTTC.

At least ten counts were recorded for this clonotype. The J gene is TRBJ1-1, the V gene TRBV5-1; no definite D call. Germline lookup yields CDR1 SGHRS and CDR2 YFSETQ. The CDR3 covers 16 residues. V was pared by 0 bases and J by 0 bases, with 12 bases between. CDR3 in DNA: TGCGCCAGCAGCTTGGTTTCCGGAGAAATGAACACTGAAGCTTTCTTT. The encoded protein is CASSLVSGEMNTEAFF.

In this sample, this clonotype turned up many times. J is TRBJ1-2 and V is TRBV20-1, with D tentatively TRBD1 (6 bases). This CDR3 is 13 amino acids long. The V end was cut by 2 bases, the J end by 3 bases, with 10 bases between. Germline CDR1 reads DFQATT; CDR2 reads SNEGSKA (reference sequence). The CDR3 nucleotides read TGCAGTGCTAGACCCAGGGGATACTATGGCTACACCTTC. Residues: CSARPRGYYGYTF.